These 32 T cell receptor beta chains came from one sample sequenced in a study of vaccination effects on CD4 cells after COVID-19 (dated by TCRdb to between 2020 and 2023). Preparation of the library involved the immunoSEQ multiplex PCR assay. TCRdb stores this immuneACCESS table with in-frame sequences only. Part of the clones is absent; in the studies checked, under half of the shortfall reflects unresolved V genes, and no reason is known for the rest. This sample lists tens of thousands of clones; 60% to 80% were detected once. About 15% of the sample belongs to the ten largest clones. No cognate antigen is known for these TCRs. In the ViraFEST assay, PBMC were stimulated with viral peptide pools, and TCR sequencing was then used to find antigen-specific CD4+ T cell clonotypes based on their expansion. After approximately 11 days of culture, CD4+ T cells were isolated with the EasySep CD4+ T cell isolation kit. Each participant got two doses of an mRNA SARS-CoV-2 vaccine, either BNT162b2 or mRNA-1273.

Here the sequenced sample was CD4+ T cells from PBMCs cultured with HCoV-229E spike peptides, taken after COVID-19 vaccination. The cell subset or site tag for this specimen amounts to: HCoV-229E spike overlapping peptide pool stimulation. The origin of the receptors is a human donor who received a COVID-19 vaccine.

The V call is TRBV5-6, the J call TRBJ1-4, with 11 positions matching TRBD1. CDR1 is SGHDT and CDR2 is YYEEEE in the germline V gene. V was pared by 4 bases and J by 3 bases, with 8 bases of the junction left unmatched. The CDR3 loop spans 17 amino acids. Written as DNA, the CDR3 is TGTGCCAGCAGCGCCCGGGACAGGGGGTTATCTAATGAAAAACTGTTTTTT. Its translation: CASSARDRGLSNEKLFF.

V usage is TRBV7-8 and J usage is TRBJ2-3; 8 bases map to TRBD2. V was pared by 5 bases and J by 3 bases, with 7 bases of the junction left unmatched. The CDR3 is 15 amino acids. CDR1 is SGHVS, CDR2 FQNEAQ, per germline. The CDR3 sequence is CASSPQPSGTDTQYF. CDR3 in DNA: TGTGCCAGCAGCCCACAGCCTAGCGGGACAGATACGCAGTATTTT.

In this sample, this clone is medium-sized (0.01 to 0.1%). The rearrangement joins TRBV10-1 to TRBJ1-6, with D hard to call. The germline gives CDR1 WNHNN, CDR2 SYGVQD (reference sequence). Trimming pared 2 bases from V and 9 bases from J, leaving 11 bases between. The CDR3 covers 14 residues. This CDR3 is CASSEAEMRSPLHF. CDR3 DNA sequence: TGCGCCAGCAGTGAGGCAGAGATGCGTTCACCCCTCCACTTT.

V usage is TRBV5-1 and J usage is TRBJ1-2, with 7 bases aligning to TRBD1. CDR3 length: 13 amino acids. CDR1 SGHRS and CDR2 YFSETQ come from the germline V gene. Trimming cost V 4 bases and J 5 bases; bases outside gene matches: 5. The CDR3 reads CASSPTQGYGYTF. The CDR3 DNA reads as TGCGCCAGCAGCCCCACACAGGGGTATGGCTACACCTTC. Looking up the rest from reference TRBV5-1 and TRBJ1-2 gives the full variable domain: KAGVTQTPRYLIKTRGQQVTLSCSPISGHRSVSWYQQTPGQGLQFLFEYFSETQRNKGNFPGRFSGRQFSNSRSEMNVSTLELGDSALYLCASSPTQGYGYTFGSGTRLTVV.

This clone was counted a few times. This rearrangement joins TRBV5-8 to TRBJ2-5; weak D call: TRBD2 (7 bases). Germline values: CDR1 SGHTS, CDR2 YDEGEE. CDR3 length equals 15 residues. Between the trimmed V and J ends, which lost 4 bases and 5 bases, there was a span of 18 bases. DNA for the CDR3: TGTGCCAGCAGCCCCGAGGGGGGGCGGGAGGAGACCCAGTACTTC. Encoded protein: CASSPEGGREETQYF.

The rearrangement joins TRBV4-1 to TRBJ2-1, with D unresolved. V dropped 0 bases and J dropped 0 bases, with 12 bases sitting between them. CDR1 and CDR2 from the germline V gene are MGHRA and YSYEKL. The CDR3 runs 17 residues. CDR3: CASSQEMGSSSYNEQFF. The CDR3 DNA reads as TGCGCCAGCAGCCAAGAAATGGGTTCTAGCTCCTACAATGAGCAGTTCTTC.

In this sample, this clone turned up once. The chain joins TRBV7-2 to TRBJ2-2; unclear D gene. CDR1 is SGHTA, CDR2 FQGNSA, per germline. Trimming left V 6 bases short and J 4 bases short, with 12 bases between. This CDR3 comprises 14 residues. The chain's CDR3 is CASRPYVFTGELFF. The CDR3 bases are TGTGCCAGCAGGCCGTACGTCTTCACCGGGGAGCTGTTTTTT.

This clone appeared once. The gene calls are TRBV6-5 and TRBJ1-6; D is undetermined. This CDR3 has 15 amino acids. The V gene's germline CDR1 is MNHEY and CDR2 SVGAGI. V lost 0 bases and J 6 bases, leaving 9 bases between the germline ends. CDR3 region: CASSYSVGSNSPLHF. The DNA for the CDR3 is TGTGCCAGCAGTTACTCGGTGGGGAGTAATTCACCCCTCCACTTT.

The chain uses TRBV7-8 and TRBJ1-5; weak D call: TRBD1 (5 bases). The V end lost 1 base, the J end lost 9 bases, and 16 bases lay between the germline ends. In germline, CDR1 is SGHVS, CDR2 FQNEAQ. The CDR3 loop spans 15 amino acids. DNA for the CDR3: TGTGCCAGCAGCTTAGTGGGGGTGGGGTATGGGCCCCAGCATTTT. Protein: CASSLVGVGYGPQHF. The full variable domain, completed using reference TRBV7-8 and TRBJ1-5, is GAGVSQSPRYKVAKRGQDVALRCDPISGHVSLFWYQQALGQGPEFLTYFQNEAQLDKSGLPSDRFFAERPEGSVSTLKIQRTQQEDSAVYLCASSLVGVGYGPQHFGDGTRLSIL.

The CDR3 sequence is CASSLRDRKEKFF. The CDR3 coding sequence is TGTGCCAGTAGTCTCAGGGACCGTAAGGAAAAGTTCTTC. V usage is TRBV19 and J usage is TRBJ2-1, with D perhaps TRBD1 or TRBD2 (5 bases each). The CDR3 spans 13 residues. The V end lost 5 bases, the J end lost 14 bases, and 19 bases lay between the germline ends. The germline V gene encodes CDR1 LNHDA and CDR2 SQIVND (reference sequence).

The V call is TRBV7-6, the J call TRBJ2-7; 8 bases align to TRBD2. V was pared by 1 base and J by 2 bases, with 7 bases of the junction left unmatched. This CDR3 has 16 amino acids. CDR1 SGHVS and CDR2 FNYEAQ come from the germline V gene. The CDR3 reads CASSLVASGGTYEQYF. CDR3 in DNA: TGTGCCAGCAGCTTAGTGGCCAGCGGGGGCACCTACGAGCAGTACTTC.

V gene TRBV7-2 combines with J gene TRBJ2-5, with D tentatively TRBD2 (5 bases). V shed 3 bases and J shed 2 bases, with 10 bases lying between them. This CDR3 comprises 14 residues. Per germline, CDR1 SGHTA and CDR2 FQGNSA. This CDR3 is CASSFSDLQETQYF. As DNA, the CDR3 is TGTGCCAGCAGCTTTAGCGACCTACAAGAGACCCAGTACTTC.

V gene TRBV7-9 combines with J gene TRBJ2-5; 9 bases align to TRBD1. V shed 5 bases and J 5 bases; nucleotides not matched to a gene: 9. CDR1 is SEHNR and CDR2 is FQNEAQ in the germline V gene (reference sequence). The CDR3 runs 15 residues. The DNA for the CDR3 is TGTGCCAGCAGCCAAGGGGACAGGGAGGAGGAGACCCAGTACTTC. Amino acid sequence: CASSQGDREEETQYF.

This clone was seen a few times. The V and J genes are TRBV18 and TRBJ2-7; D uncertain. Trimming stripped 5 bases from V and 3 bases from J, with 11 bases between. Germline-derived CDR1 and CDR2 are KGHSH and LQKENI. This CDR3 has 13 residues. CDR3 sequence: CASSEQLNYEQYF. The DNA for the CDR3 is TGTGCCAGCTCAGAACAGCTTAACTACGAGCAGTACTTC.

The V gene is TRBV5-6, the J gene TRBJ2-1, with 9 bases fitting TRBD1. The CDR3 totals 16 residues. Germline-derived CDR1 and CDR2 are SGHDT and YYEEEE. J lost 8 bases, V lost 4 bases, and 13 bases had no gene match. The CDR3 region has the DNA TGTGCCAGCAGCGGCCCTGGGACAGGGAGGTTCCATGAGCAGTTCTTC. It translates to CASSGPGTGRFHEQFF.

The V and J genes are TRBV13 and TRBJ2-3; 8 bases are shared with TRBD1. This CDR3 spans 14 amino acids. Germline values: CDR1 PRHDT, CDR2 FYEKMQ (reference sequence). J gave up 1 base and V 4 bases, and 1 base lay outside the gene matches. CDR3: CASSWGQGTDTQYF. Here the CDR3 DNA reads TGTGCCAGCAGCTGGGGACAGGGCACAGATACGCAGTATTTT.

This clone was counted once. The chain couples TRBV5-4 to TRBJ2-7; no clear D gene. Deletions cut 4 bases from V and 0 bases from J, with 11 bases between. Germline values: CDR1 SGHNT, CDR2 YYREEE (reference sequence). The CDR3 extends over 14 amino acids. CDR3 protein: CASSPRQSSYEQYF. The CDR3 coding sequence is TGTGCCAGCAGCCCCCGCCAGAGCTCCTACGAGCAGTACTTC.

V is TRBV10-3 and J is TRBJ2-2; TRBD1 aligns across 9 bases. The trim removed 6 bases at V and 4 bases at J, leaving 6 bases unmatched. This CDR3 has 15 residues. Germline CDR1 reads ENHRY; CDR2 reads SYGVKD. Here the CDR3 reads CAIRRGQGTTGELFF. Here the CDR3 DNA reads TGTGCCATCAGGAGGGGACAGGGAACCACCGGGGAGCTGTTTTTT.

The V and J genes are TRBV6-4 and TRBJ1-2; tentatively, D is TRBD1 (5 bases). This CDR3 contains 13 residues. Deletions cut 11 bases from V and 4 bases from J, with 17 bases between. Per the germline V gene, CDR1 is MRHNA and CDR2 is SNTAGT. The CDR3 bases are TGTGCCCGGGCGCGGGGGGAGGCCTATGGCTACACCTTC. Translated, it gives CARARGEAYGYTF.

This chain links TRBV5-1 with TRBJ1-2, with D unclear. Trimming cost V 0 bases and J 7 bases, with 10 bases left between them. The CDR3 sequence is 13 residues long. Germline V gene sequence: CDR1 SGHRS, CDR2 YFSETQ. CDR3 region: CASSLVWETGYTF. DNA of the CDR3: TGCGCCAGCAGCTTGGTATGGGAGACTGGCTACACCTTC. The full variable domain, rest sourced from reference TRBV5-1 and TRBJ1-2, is KAGVTQTPRYLIKTRGQQVTLSCSPISGHRSVSWYQQTPGQGLQFLFEYFSETQRNKGNFPGRFSGRQFSNSRSEMNVSTLELGDSALYLCASSLVWETGYTFGSGTRLTVV.

As DNA, the CDR3 is TGTGCCACCAGCTGGCAAGGGTTCCAGCAGTACTTC. The encoded protein is CATSWQGFQQYF. The chain couples TRBV15 to TRBJ2-7; D is unclear. CDR1 LNHNV and CDR2 YYDKDF come from the germline V gene (reference sequence). This CDR3 region has 12 residues. The ends were cut back, 5 bases at V and 8 bases at J, with 13 bases in the middle.

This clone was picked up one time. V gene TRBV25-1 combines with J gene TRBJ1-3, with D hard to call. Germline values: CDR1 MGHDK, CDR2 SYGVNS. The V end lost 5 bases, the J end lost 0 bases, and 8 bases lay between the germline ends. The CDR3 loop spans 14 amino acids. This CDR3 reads CASSQPASGNTIYF. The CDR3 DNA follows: TGTGCCAGCAGTCAGCCAGCCTCTGGAAACACCATATATTTT.

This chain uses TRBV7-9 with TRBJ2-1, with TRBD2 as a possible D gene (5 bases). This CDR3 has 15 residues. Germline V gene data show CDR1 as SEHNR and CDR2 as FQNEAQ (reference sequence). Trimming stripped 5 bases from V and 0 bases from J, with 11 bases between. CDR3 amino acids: CASSPRGSSYNEQFF. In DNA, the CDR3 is TGTGCCAGCAGCCCTAGAGGGAGCTCCTACAATGAGCAGTTCTTC.

CDR3 in amino acids: CATSDWGSFQFSNTGELFF. CDR3 bases: TGTGCCACCAGTGATTGGGGCAGCTTCCAATTTTCGAACACCGGGGAGCTGTTTTTT. The chain uses TRBV24-1 and TRBJ2-2, with a tentative D call TRBD1 (5 bases). Germline CDR1 KGHDR, CDR2 SFDVKD. The length of the CDR3 is 19 residues. Trimming cost V 2 bases and J 0 bases, with 18 bases left between them.

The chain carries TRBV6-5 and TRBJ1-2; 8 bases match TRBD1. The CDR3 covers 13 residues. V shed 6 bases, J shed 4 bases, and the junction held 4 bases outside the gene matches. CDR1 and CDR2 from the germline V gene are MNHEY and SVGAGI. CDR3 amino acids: CASRNTGGYGYTF. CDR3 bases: TGTGCCAGCAGAAATACAGGGGGCTATGGCTACACCTTC.

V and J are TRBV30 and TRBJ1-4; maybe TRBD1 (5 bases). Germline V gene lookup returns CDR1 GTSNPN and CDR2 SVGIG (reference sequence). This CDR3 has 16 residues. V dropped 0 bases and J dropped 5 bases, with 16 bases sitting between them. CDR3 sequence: CAWSVLHGTVNEKLFF. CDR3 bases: TGTGCCTGGAGTGTACTCCATGGGACTGTGAATGAAAAACTGTTTTTT. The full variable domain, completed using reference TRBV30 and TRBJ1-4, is SQTIHQWPATLVQPVGSPLSLECTVEGTSNPNLYWYRQAAGRGLQLLFYSVGIGQISSEVPQNLSASRPQDRQFILSSKKLLLSDSGFYLCAWSVLHGTVNEKLFFGSGTQLSVL.

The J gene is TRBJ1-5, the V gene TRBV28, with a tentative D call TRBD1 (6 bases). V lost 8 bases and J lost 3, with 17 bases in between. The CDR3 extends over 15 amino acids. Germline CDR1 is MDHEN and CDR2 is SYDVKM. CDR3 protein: CASVTGTNINQPQHF. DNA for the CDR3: TGTGCCAGCGTGACGGGGACAAATATCAATCAGCCCCAGCATTTT. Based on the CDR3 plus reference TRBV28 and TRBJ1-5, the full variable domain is DVKVTQSSRYLVKRTGEKVFLECVQDMDHENMFWYRQDPGLGLRLIYFSYDVKMKEKGDIPEGYSVSREKKERFSLILESASTNQTSMYLCASVTGTNINQPQHFGDGTRLSIL.

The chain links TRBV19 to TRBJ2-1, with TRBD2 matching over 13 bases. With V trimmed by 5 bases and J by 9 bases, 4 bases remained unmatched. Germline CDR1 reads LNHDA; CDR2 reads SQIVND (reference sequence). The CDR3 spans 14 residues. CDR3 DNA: TGTGCCAGTAGTCGGGGACTAGCGGGACTTGAGCAGTTCTTC. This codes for CASSRGLAGLEQFF. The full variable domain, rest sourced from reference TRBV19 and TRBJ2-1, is DGGITQSPKYLFRKEGQNVTLSCEQNLNHDAMYWYRQDPGQGLRLIYYSQIVNDFQKGDIAEGYSVSREKKESFPLTVTSAQKNPTAFYLCASSRGLAGLEQFFGPGTRLTVL.

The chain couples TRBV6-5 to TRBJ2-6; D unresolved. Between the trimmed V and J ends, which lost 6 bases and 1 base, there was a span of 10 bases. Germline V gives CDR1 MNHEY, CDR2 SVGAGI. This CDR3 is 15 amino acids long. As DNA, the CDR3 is TGTGCCAGCAGGGGCGATGGTTCTGGGGCCAACGTCCTGACTTTC. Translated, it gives CASRGDGSGANVLTF.

The CDR3 DNA reads TGTGCCATCACTCCGGGACCCAGGAGCTCCTACGAGCAGTACTTC. Its translation is CAITPGPRSSYEQYF. V gene TRBV10-3 combines with J gene TRBJ2-7; D may match TRBD1 or TRBD2 (5 bases each). This CDR3 is built from 15 residues. Trimming cost V 7 bases and J 0 bases, with 16 bases left between them. Germline CDR1 is ENHRY and CDR2 is SYGVKD.

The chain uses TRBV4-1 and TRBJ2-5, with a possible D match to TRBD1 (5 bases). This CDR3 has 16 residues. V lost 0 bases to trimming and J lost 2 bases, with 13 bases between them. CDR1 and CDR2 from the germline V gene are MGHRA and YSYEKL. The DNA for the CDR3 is TGCGCCAGCAGCCAAGAATGGACACTCGGACAAGAGACCCAGTACTTC. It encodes CASSQEWTLGQETQYF.

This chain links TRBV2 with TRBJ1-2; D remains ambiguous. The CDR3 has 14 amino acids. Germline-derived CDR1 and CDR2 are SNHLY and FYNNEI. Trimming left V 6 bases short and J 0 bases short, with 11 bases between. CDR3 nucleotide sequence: TGTGCCAGCAGACAGACCCCGACTAACTATGGCTACACCTTC. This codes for CASRQTPTNYGYTF.